This T cell receptor (beta chain) was recorded in a study of cytomegalovirus exposure and HLA in healthy donors. A remark on this clone: At the DNA level, this CDR3 is encoded by other sequences in the same sample as well.

PCR primers comprised 60 Vbeta and 13 Jbeta primers. TCRdb's table, derived via immunoSEQ multiplex PCR, lists solely in-frame clones and lacks some. The sample consists of roughly 170,000 clones, around 83% of them appearing once. J was trimmed by 7 bases and V by 5 bases; bases with no gene match: 4. In germline, CDR1 is SEHNR, CDR2 FQNEAQ (reference sequence). The CDR3 is made up of 13 amino acids. Input material: PBMCs. The clonotype comes from a man aged 45-65 years in good health and CMV-seronegative. The rearrangement links TRBV7-9 to TRBJ1-2; TRBD1 matches at 10 bases. CDR3 in DNA: TGTGCCAGCAGCCTGGGACAGGGGTTTGGCTACACCTTC. The encoded protein is CASSLGQGFGYTF.